Following are 25 T cell receptor beta chains from one sample sequenced in a study of blood T cell repertoires in COVID-19. Assay: immunoSEQ multiplex PCR; the TCRdb copy retains only in-frame clones and omits some. The data contain more than 85,000 clones, roughly 87% of them singletons. Sequencing used peripheral blood. These TCRs come from a man older than 75 with acute or convalescent COVID-19.

The genes are TRBV5-6 and TRBJ1-1; a weak D match, TRBD1 (5 bases). Germline V lookup: CDR1 SGHDT, CDR2 YYEEEE. Trimming removed 4 bases from V and 1 base from J, with 11 bases in between. The CDR3 has 14 amino acids. The CDR3 DNA reads as TGTGCCAGCAGCGAGACAGTATCGAACACTGAAGCTTTCTTT. This sequence encodes CASSETVSNTEAFF.

The chain has TRBV7-2 and TRBJ1-6; 11 bases match TRBD1. The germline gives CDR1 SGHTA, CDR2 FQGNSA. The V and J ends lost 5 bases and 6 bases, in that order; junction bases with no gene match: 9. The CDR3 is made up of 17 amino acids. This CDR3 reads CASSLGQGAGSNSPLHF. The DNA of the CDR3 is TGTGCCAGCAGCCTCGGACAGGGGGCTGGTAGTAATTCACCCCTCCACTTT.

J is TRBJ2-1 and V is TRBV30, with D hard to call. CDR1 is GTSNPN and CDR2 is SVGIG in the germline V gene (reference sequence). The V end lost 2 bases, the J end lost 6 bases, and 8 bases lay between the germline ends. This CDR3 comprises 12 residues. As DNA, the CDR3 is TGTGCCTGGAGTACCACAGCCAATGAGCAGTTCTTC. Encoded protein: CAWSTTANEQFF.

Concerning this clone itself: This may be a read error, as it is one base from a much larger clone. The rearrangement joins TRBV7-2 to TRBJ1-5, with unresolved D. The length of the CDR3 is 13 residues. With 0 bases removed from V and 5 bases from J, the gap between germline ends came to 5 bases. Germline V gene lookup returns CDR1 SGHTA and CDR2 FQGNSA. The DNA for the CDR3 is TGTGCCAGCAGCTTAGCAGGAGATCAGCCCCAGCATTTT. Its translation is CASSLAGDQPQHF.

This clone has a handful of counts. The V call is TRBV7-6, the J call TRBJ2-2, with D perhaps TRBD1 (6 bases). Deletions cut 3 bases from V and 2 bases from J, with 10 bases between. Germline V gene data show CDR1 as SGHVS and CDR2 as FNYEAQ. The CDR3 length is 15 residues. The CDR3 coding sequence is TGTGCCAGCAGCTTCAGGGGTTTTAACACCGGGGAGCTGTTTTTT. It yields the protein CASSFRGFNTGELFF.

This clone was recorded a few times. The rearrangement links TRBV28 to TRBJ1-2; a possible D gene is TRBD1 (5 bases). The CDR3 runs to 11 residues. Germline V gives CDR1 MDHEN, CDR2 SYDVKM. Between the trimmed V and J ends, which lost 8 bases and 8 bases, there was a span of 12 bases. This CDR3 is CASQGFRGYTF. Here the CDR3 DNA reads TGTGCCAGCCAGGGCTTTAGAGGCTACACCTTC.

There are many counts of this clone. V and J are TRBV10-1 and TRBJ1-3; possibly TRBD1 for D (5 bases). The CDR3 is made up of 16 amino acids. The germline gives CDR1 WNHNN, CDR2 SYGVQD (reference sequence). V lost 0 bases and J 4 bases, leaving 13 bases between the germline ends. CDR3 protein: CASSESVAGSGNTIYF. The CDR3 DNA reads as TGCGCCAGCAGTGAGTCGGTGGCAGGGTCGGGAAACACCATATATTTT.

The V and J genes are TRBV11-2 and TRBJ1-5; 7 bases fit TRBD1. Trimming cost V 5 bases and J 7 bases; bases outside gene matches: 5. Germline CDR1 and CDR2: SGHAT and FQNNGV. CDR3 size: 13 residues. DNA of the CDR3: TGTGCCAGCAGCCCAGACAGGGCCCAGCCCCAGCATTTT. It translates to CASSPDRAQPQHF.

The J gene is TRBJ2-5, the V gene TRBV18; 7 bases fit TRBD2. Germline V gives CDR1 KGHSH, CDR2 LQKENI. Losses at the gene ends were 2 bases for V and 2 bases for J; bases not matched to a gene: 5. The CDR3 runs to 15 residues. CDR3 DNA: TGTGCCAGCTCACCAGGACGGGGGGTTCAAGAGACCCAGTACTTC. Amino acids: CASSPGRGVQETQYF.

Only a few counts were recorded for this clone. V gene TRBV21-1 combines with J gene TRBJ2-7; TRBD2, the D gene given by the table, was not confirmed from the DNA. TRBV21-1 is termed a pseudogene. The CDR3 runs to 15 residues. This CDR3 is CASNHNREGAYEQYF. CDR3 sequence (DNA): TGTGCCAGCAACCACAATAGGGAGGGAGCCTACGAGCAGTACTTC.

This clone was counted a few times. The gene calls are TRBV19 and TRBJ2-2; 10 bases match TRBD1. J lost 3 bases, V lost 5 bases, and 6 bases had no gene match. The CDR3 loop spans 16 amino acids. Germline V gene data show CDR1 as LNHDA and CDR2 as SQIVND (reference sequence). The CDR3 here is CASSSSTGGHTGELFF. CDR3 DNA sequence: TGTGCCAGTAGTTCTTCGACAGGGGGCCACACCGGGGAGCTGTTTTTT.

The chain links TRBV19 to TRBJ2-7; TRBD1 matches 10 bases. Trimming cost V 8 bases and J 8 bases; bases outside gene matches: 9. The CDR3 is 13 residues long. Germline CDR1 LNHDA, CDR2 SQIVND (reference sequence). The chain's CDR3 is CASSGTGDIKQYF. In DNA form, the CDR3 reads TGTGCCAGTTCCGGGACAGGGGATATTAAGCAGTACTTC.

This clone was observed a handful of times. The genes are TRBV7-9 and TRBJ2-5; 9 nucleotides agree with TRBD1. The CDR3 loop spans 15 amino acids. Germline-derived CDR1 and CDR2 are SEHNR and FQNEAQ (reference sequence). Unmatched junction bases numbered 8, after V lost 5 bases and J lost 4 bases. The CDR3 sequence is CASSPGQGGLETQYF. Here the CDR3 DNA reads TGTGCCAGCAGCCCGGGACAGGGAGGGTTAGAGACCCAGTACTTC.

The rearrangement links TRBV18 to TRBJ1-5, with D perhaps matching TRBD1 (5 bases). Trimming removed 3 bases at V and 4 bases at J, with 13 bases between. This CDR3 comprises 15 residues. CDR1 and CDR2 from the germline V gene are KGHSH and LQKENI. The DNA for the CDR3 is TGTGCCAGCTCACCGGGAACAGGTGCGAATCAGCCCCAGCATTTT. This sequence encodes CASSPGTGANQPQHF. The full variable domain, rest sourced from reference TRBV18 and TRBJ1-5, is NAGVMQNPRHLVRRRGQEARLRCSPMKGHSHVYWYRQLPEEGLKFMVYLQKENIIDESGMPKERFSAEFPKEGPSILRIQQVVRGDSAAYFCASSPGTGANQPQHFGDGTRLSIL.

This clone was counted ten times or more. CDR3 protein: CASTRLLAGANEQFF. In DNA form, the CDR3 reads TGTGCCAGCACCCGCCTTCTAGCGGGAGCCAATGAGCAGTTCTTC. The chain couples TRBV27 to TRBJ2-1; 10 nucleotides line up with TRBD2. J was trimmed by 6 bases and V by 7 bases; bases with no gene match: 9. The CDR3 loop spans 15 amino acids. Per the germline V gene, CDR1 is MNHEY and CDR2 is SMNVEV (reference sequence).

This clone was counted only a few times. The chain joins TRBV7-2 to TRBJ1-1, with D tentatively TRBD1 (6 bases). Germline CDR1 reads SGHTA; CDR2 reads FQGNSA. This CDR3 is built from 14 residues. Trimming took 2 bases from V and 6 from J, leaving 13 bases between them. CDR3 in DNA: TGTGCCAGCAGCTTAAATGGGGGCCCAGCTGAAGCTTTCTTT. Translation gives CASSLNGGPAEAFF. Together with reference TRBV7-2 and TRBJ1-1, the CDR3 gives the full variable domain: GAGVSQSPSNKVTEKGKDVELRCDPISGHTALYWYRQSLGQGLEFLIYFQGNSAPDKSGLPSDRFSAERTGGSVSTLTIQRTQQEDSAVYLCASSLNGGPAEAFFGQGTRLTVV.

In nucleotides, the CDR3 is TGTGCCAGCAGCCCTAGGGGGAATCTTCAAGAGACCCAGTACTTC. Translation gives CASSPRGNLQETQYF. The rearrangement uses TRBV14 and TRBJ2-5; possible D gene TRBD1, 6 bases. V lost 4 bases, J lost 2 bases, and 14 bases lay in between. CDR3 length: 15 amino acids. Germline V gene sequence: CDR1 SGHDN, CDR2 FVKESK.

The CDR3 coding sequence is TGTGCCAGTAGTACCCTTTCCGGGACGGAGGGCGATGGCTACACCTTC. Amino acids: CASSTLSGTEGDGYTF. The rearrangement uses TRBV19 and TRBJ1-2; maybe TRBD1 (5 bases). The germline gives CDR1 LNHDA, CDR2 SQIVND (reference sequence). V was shortened by 4 bases and J by 6 bases, with 21 bases between the two germline ends. The CDR3 loop spans 16 amino acids.

The gene calls are TRBV5-6 and TRBJ1-1; a possible D gene is TRBD1 (6 bases). The CDR3 extends over 17 amino acids. Germline V gives CDR1 SGHDT, CDR2 YYEEEE. The V end lost 0 bases, the J end lost 2 bases, and 17 bases lay between the germline ends. Here the CDR3 DNA reads TGTGCCAGCAGCTTGGGCAGGGGAAGTCGTAGAAACACTGAAGCTTTCTTT. Its translation: CASSLGRGSRRNTEAFF.

V usage is TRBV9 and J usage is TRBJ1-1, with TRBD1 matching over 7 bases. The germline V gene encodes CDR1 SGDLS and CDR2 YYNGEE. The CDR3 consists of 13 residues. Trimming took 3 bases from V and 7 from J; bases not matched to a gene: 6. CDR3 sequence: CASSEKTGFEAFF. Written as DNA, the CDR3 is TGTGCCAGCAGCGAAAAGACAGGGTTTGAAGCTTTCTTT. The full variable domain, with the rest looked up from reference TRBV9 and TRBJ1-1, is DSGVTQTPKHLITATGQRVTLRCSPRSGDLSVYWYQQSLDQGLQFLIQYYNGEERAKGNILERFSAQQFPDLHSELNLSSLELGDSALYFCASSEKTGFEAFFGQGTRLTVV.

This chain links TRBV25-1 with TRBJ2-5; 7 bases fit TRBD2. The germline V gene encodes CDR1 MGHDK and CDR2 SYGVNS. V was pared by 4 bases and J by 7 bases, with 3 bases of the junction left unmatched. The length of the CDR3 is 12 residues. This CDR3 reads CASSVWGGTQYF. DNA of the CDR3: TGTGCCAGCAGTGTATGGGGGGGGACCCAGTACTTC.

This sequence joins TRBV7-8 and TRBJ2-1, with TRBD1 matching 10 bases. The CDR3 length is 19 residues. The J segment lost 2 bases and the V segment lost 8 bases, leaving 18 bases of the junction unmatched. Germline assignment: CDR1 SGHVS and CDR2 FQNEAQ. The DNA for the CDR3 is TGTGCCAGCTCCGGACGCGGACAGGGGGAAGATAGGGCCTACAATGAGCAGTTCTTC. This translates into CASSGRGQGEDRAYNEQFF.

The chain is built from TRBV7-2 and TRBJ1-2, with 8 bases that match TRBD1. Trimming took 3 bases from V and 6 from J; bases not matched to a gene: 18. Germline values: CDR1 SGHTA, CDR2 FQGNSA. The CDR3 is 18 amino acids. The CDR3 reads CASSFLSGGLTKTNGYTF. CDR3 nucleotide sequence: TGTGCCAGCAGCTTTCTTTCAGGGGGCTTAACCAAAACCAATGGCTACACCTTC. Complete variable domain (other parts from reference TRBV7-2 and TRBJ1-2): GAGVSQSPSNKVTEKGKDVELRCDPISGHTALYWYRQSLGQGLEFLIYFQGNSAPDKSGLPSDRFSAERTGGSVSTLTIQRTQQEDSAVYLCASSFLSGGLTKTNGYTFGSGTRLTVV.

The J gene is TRBJ2-5, the V gene TRBV7-9, with TRBD1 as a possible D gene (5 bases). Trimming cost V 6 bases and J 2 bases, with 16 bases left between them. Germline CDR1 is SEHNR and CDR2 is FQNEAQ (reference sequence). The CDR3 has 15 residues. The CDR3 nucleotides are TGTGCCAGCAGTCCAGGGTATTCTAATCAAGAGACCCAGTACTTC. Protein product: CASSPGYSNQETQYF.

The genes are TRBV27 and TRBJ2-2; 7 nucleotides match TRBD1. The CDR3 consists of 15 residues. V lost 5 bases to trimming and J lost 4 bases; unmatched junction nucleotides: 7. Per germline, CDR1 MNHEY and CDR2 SMNVEV (reference sequence). In nucleotides, the CDR3 is TGTGCCAGCAGTCCCACAGGGGCGAGCACCGGGGAGCTGTTTTTT. It specifies CASSPTGASTGELFF.